This TCR beta chain was observed in a study of blood T cell repertoires in COVID-19. Study context: Sites in the United States, Italy and Spain provided acute and convalescent COVID-19 samples. The cDNA or gDNA used as material had been derived from T cells, B-cell-depleted T cells, or PBMCs.

This clone occurred a few times. Seattle participants joined during active infection and were tracked over time. The V and J ends lost 6 bases and 0 bases respectively, with 12 bases between them. Germline V CDR1 and CDR2: SQVTM, ANQGSEA. The CDR3 is made up of 14 amino acids. Clones were read by immunoSEQ multiplex PCR, and TCRdb kept only the in-frame ones, dropping some. The table has 150,000 to 200,000 clones, 80% to 85% seen once. This receptor was taken from a woman between 40 and 55 years old with COVID-19, enrolled during active disease. The sequencing sample was made of peripheral blood. This chain connects TRBV29-1 to TRBJ1-5; weak D call: TRBD1 (6 bases). This chain's CDR3 is CSVPSGDSNQPQHF. CDR3 nucleotide sequence: TGCAGCGTCCCCTCAGGGGATAGCAATCAGCCCCAGCATTTT.